The rows below give T cell receptor beta chains drawn from one sample of a study of T cell responses to AZD1222 COVID-19 vaccine. This table comes from immunoSEQ multiplex PCR, and its TCRdb copy is limited to in-frame clones, with some not included. This table holds 150,000 to 200,000 clones, approximately 90% found once. This specimen consisted of peripheral blood, obtained 28 days after the second AZD1222 dose. The receptors here all came from an adult who received the AZD1222 COVID-19 vaccine. Both conserved end residues are part of each CDR3. Fields, in order: clone size, D gene, CDR3 length, J gene, V gene, CDR3 DNA, CDR3 protein. The D gene is left open where the match is weak. The size of a clone is reported for some rows only, either as once, few or many, or as a class for expanded clones.

.	.	13	TRBJ2-3	TRBV11-2	TGTGCCAGCAGCTTCCTCCACGGGGATACGCAGTATTTT	CASSFLHGDTQYF
.	TRBD1	12	TRBJ1-2	TRBV7-9	TGTGCCAGCAGCTTAGGTTGGCAGGGGGCGGCCTTC	CASSLGWQGAAF
.	.	12	TRBJ1-1	TRBV7-9	TGTGCCAGCAGCTTAGGGGGATTCGGAGCTTTCTTT	CASSLGGFGAFF
.	TRBD2	16	TRBJ2-1	TRBV4-1	TGCGCCAGCAGCCAAGAGTTGGGGGGGAGATACAATGAGCAGTTCTTC	CASSQELGGRYNEQFF
.	.	11	TRBJ1-2	TRBV12-3/TRBV12-4	TGTGCCAGCAGCAACGCATATGGCTACACCTTC	CASSNAYGYTF
.	.	16	TRBJ1-1	TRBV4-1	TGCGCCAGCAGCCGAGAACAGGGCCCGGGGTACACTGAAGCTTTCTTT	CASSREQGPGYTEAFF
.	TRBD2	15	TRBJ2-3	TRBV19	TGTGCCAGTAGTATCAGCGGGGGGGCGGCAGATACGCAGTATTTT	CASSISGGAADTQYF
.	.	11	TRBJ1-1	TRBV19	TGTGCCAGTAGTGGGTACACTGAAGCTTTCTTT	CASSGYTEAFF
.	.	14	TRBJ1-2	TRBV7-9	TGTGCCAGCAGCATGGGACCCTCAGAGCGGGGCTACACCTTC	CASSMGPSERGYTF
.	.	22	TRBJ2-2	TRBV5-1	TGCGCCAGCAGCTTGGGATATAAAGAGTACCGGGGATATTCCCAGAACACCGGGGAGCTGTTTTTT	CASSLGYKEYRGYSQNTGELFF
few	TRBD2	15	TRBJ2-7	TRBV7-2	TGTGCCAGCAGCTTACGAGCGGGGGGGTCCTACGAGCAGTACTTC	CASSLRAGGSYEQYF
.	.	15	TRBJ1-2	TRBV4-3	TGCGCCAGCAGCCAAGATCAAAGGAATCACTATGGCTACACCTTC	CASSQDQRNHYGYTF
few	.	13	TRBJ1-2	TRBV13	TGTGCCAGCAGCTTCGAGGCAGTTCAAGGCTACACCTTC	CASSFEAVQGYTF
once	.	17	TRBJ1-6	TRBV15	TGTGCCACCAGCACAAATATTGATAGCTCCTATAATTCACCCCTCCACTTT	CATSTNIDSSYNSPLHF
.	.	14	TRBJ1-4	TRBV18	TGTGCCAGCTCGCAGGACGTAGGATATGAAAAACTGTTTTTT	CASSQDVGYEKLFF
.	.	13	TRBJ2-1	TRBV3-1/TRBV3-2	TGTGCCAGCAGCCAAGCCACAGGTTCGGAGCAGTTCTTC	CASSQATGSEQFF